The 22 T cell receptor beta chains listed next were all sequenced from one sample in a study of T cell responses to AZD1222 COVID-19 vaccine. The data were produced by immunoSEQ multiplex PCR, yet TCRdb's version contains in-frame clones alone and is incomplete. The data contain around 160,000 clones, roughly 90% of them seen just once; the ten biggest clones take up roughly 5%. The sample here was peripheral blood, taken on day 0 of AZD1222 vaccination. Receptors originate from an adult in good health.

This chain joins TRBV6-5 and TRBJ1-5; possibly TRBD1 for D (6 bases). The germline gives CDR1 MNHEY, CDR2 SVGAGI. V was clipped by 6 bases and J by 1 base, with 10 bases between them. The CDR3 totals 14 residues. The DNA for the CDR3 is TGTGCCAGCAGCATAGGGGGGAGCAATCAGCCCCAGCATTTT. As protein: CASSIGGSNQPQHF.

V gene TRBV28 combines with J gene TRBJ2-7; D unresolved. The CDR3 covers 13 residues. Deletions cut 1 base from V and 1 base from J, with 5 bases between. Looked up from germline, CDR1 is MDHEN and CDR2 is SYDVKM. CDR3 bases: TGTGCCAGCAGTTTATCCAGTTCCTACGAGCAGTACTTC. As protein: CASSLSSSYEQYF.

The chain is built from TRBV25-1 and TRBJ1-6; D is possibly TRBD1 (5 bases). The germline CDR1 and CDR2 sequences are MGHDK and SYGVNS. Between the trimmed V and J ends, which lost 6 bases and 5 bases, there was a span of 14 bases. The CDR3 spans 15 residues. For the CDR3, the DNA is TGTGCCAGCAGCGTGGGGACGGTACATAATTCACCCCTCCACTTT. Protein product: CASSVGTVHNSPLHF.

The gene calls are TRBV5-4 and TRBJ1-4; D call uncertain. Germline V lookup: CDR1 SGHNT, CDR2 YYREEE (reference sequence). The CDR3 is 15 amino acids. V was shortened by 4 bases and J by 5 bases, with 15 bases between the two germline ends. The CDR3 nucleotides read TGTGCCAGCAGCCCGGAACCCTTATTCAATGAAAAACTGTTTTTT. It is translated as CASSPEPLFNEKLFF.

The rearrangement links TRBV6-5 to TRBJ2-2; 10 bases align to TRBD1. The V segment lost 6 bases and the J segment 4 bases; nucleotides outside the gene matches: 5. CDR1 and CDR2 (germline): MNHEY, SVGAGI. There are 15 residues in the CDR3. The chain's CDR3 is CASRATGGFTGELFF. The CDR3 coding sequence is TGTGCCAGCAGGGCGACAGGGGGCTTCACCGGGGAGCTGTTTTTT.

The rearrangement links TRBV6-5 to TRBJ1-6; the match to TRBD1 covers 8 bases. The V gene end was trimmed by 6 bases and the J gene end by 11 bases; junction bases not matched to a gene: 6. The CDR3 extends over 13 amino acids. Germline V gene data show CDR1 as MNHEY and CDR2 as SVGAGI. CDR3 sequence reads: CASSRDRRAPLHF. The DNA for the CDR3 is TGTGCCAGCAGCCGGGACAGGCGCGCACCCCTCCACTTT.

This chain uses TRBV28 with TRBJ1-2; possible D gene TRBD1, 5 bases. Germline V gene lookup returns CDR1 MDHEN and CDR2 SYDVKM. V was pared by 10 bases and J by 6 bases, with 18 bases between. The CDR3 covers 13 residues. CDR3 nucleotide sequence: TGTGCCATCAAATGGGGGACTGTAAATGGCTACACCTTC. It codes for CAIKWGTVNGYTF.

The chain has TRBV7-2 and TRBJ1-5; 9 positions agree with TRBD1. Germline values: CDR1 SGHTA, CDR2 FQGNSA. V was clipped by 5 bases and J by 7 bases; unmatched bases: 9. This CDR3 comprises 15 residues. The CDR3 spells CASSPRTGEGQPQHF. CDR3 sequence (DNA): TGTGCCAGCAGCCCCAGGACAGGGGAAGGACAGCCCCAGCATTTT.

The V and J genes are TRBV7-9 and TRBJ1-2, with D possibly TRBD1 on 6 matching bases. There are 14 residues in the CDR3. V dropped 2 bases and J dropped 4 bases, with 11 bases sitting between them. The germline V gene has CDR1 SEHNR and CDR2 FQNEAQ (reference sequence). CDR3 sequence (DNA): TGTGCCAGCAGCTTAACTGGACAGTTCTATGGCTACACCTTC. It encodes CASSLTGQFYGYTF.

This chain joins TRBV27 and TRBJ2-7, with a tentative D call TRBD1 (6 bases). V dropped 5 bases and J dropped 6 bases, with 17 bases sitting between them. The length of the CDR3 is 14 residues. Germline V lookup: CDR1 MNHEY, CDR2 SMNVEV (reference sequence). The CDR3 coding sequence is TGTGCCAGCAGTATAAACAGGGTGTCGGGCGAGCAGTACTTC. It yields the protein CASSINRVSGEQYF.

The V gene is TRBV5-8, the J gene TRBJ2-1, with TRBD1 identical over 9 bases. Germline values: CDR1 SGHTS, CDR2 YDEGEE. V trimming: 4 bases; J trimming: 5 bases; junction bases outside the gene matches: 7. The CDR3 runs 15 residues. CDR3 loop: CASSRDRAANNEQFF. CDR3 nucleotide sequence: TGTGCCAGCAGCCGGGACAGGGCGGCCAACAATGAGCAGTTCTTC. Combining the CDR3 with reference TRBV5-8 and TRBJ2-1 gives the whole variable domain EAGVTQSPTHLIKTRGQQATLRCSPISGHTSVYWYQQALGLGLQFLLWYDEGEERNRGNFPPRFSGRQFPNYSSELNVNALELEDSALYLCASSRDRAANNEQFFGPGTRLTVL.

V gene TRBV19 combines with J gene TRBJ2-7, with D perhaps matching TRBD2 (5 bases). Germline V gene sequence: CDR1 LNHDA, CDR2 SQIVND (reference sequence). The V end was cut by 4 bases, the J end by 2 bases, with 12 bases between. CDR3 size: 14 residues. CDR3 sequence reads: CASSKGIAPYEQYF. DNA of the CDR3: TGTGCCAGTAGTAAGGGAATAGCGCCCTACGAGCAGTACTTC.

The V gene is TRBV5-1, the J gene TRBJ2-3; D uncertain. From germline, CDR1 is SGHRS and CDR2 YFSETQ. CDR3 length equals 16 residues. The V end was cut by 2 bases, the J end by 1 base, with 14 bases between. As DNA, the CDR3 is TGCGCCAGCAGCTTTTGGGGTGGTGAGGGCACAGATACGCAGTATTTT. Protein: CASSFWGGEGTDTQYF.

The chain uses TRBV30 and TRBJ1-5; TRBD1 might be the D (5 bases). The CDR3 extends over 17 amino acids. The V end lost 6 bases, the J end lost 2 bases, and 23 bases lay between the germline ends. Germline V gene data show CDR1 as GTSNPN and CDR2 as SVGIG (reference sequence). As DNA, the CDR3 is TGTGCCTGTACAAAAGCGGGGAGGATAGGGGGCAATCAGCCCCAGCATTTT. Its translation is CACTKAGRIGGNQPQHF.

The chain uses TRBV28 and TRBJ1-1; no reliable D call. The CDR3 is 15 residues long. Germline V lookup: CDR1 MDHEN, CDR2 SYDVKM. The V end lost 7 bases, the J end lost 4 bases, and 19 bases lay between the germline ends. The CDR3 region has the DNA TGTGCCAGCACCCTGCACGACGGCCCCGGCACTGAAGCTTTCTTT. Translated: CASTLHDGPGTEAFF.

This sequence joins TRBV6-2 or TRBV6-3 and TRBJ2-5; the match to TRBD2 covers 8 bases. Germline V gene lookup returns CDR1 MNHEY and CDR2 SVGEGT. Trimming cost V 4 bases and J 5 bases; bases outside gene matches: 3. CDR3 size: 13 residues. The CDR3 DNA sequence: TGTGCCAGCAGTTTTCGACTAGCGGAGACCCAGTACTTC. The encoded protein is CASSFRLAETQYF.

The chain carries TRBV7-2 and TRBJ1-1; maybe TRBD1 (5 bases). Germline-derived CDR1 and CDR2 are SGHTA and FQGNSA. The CDR3 spans 13 residues. V was clipped by 3 bases and J by 4 bases, with 9 bases between them. The CDR3 DNA sequence: TGTGCCAGCAGCTTCCGGGGGTTCACTGAAGCTTTCTTT. This encodes CASSFRGFTEAFF.

The J gene is TRBJ1-5, the V gene TRBV3-1 (or the pseudogene TRBV3-2); D gene ambiguous. From germline, CDR1 is LGHDT and CDR2 YNNKEL (reference sequence). CDR3 length: 14 amino acids. V lost 0 bases to trimming and J lost 1 base, with 4 bases between them. The CDR3 is CASSQDRSNQPQHF. CDR3 bases: TGTGCCAGCAGCCAAGATCGGAGCAATCAGCCCCAGCATTTT.

V and J are TRBV5-1 and TRBJ1-4; D is undetermined. CDR3 length: 16 amino acids. Germline CDR1 and CDR2: SGHRS and YFSETQ. Trimming stripped 4 bases from V and 0 bases from J, with 13 bases between. For the CDR3, the DNA is TGCGCCAGCAGCGCCCGAGGGAGGGCAACTAATGAAAAACTGTTTTTT. Translated: CASSARGRATNEKLFF.

This clone was observed a handful of times. The chain is built from TRBV27 and TRBJ1-2; a weak D match, TRBD1 (5 bases). The CDR3 runs 13 residues. With 3 bases removed from V and 8 bases from J, the gap between germline ends came to 13 bases. Per germline, CDR1 MNHEY and CDR2 SMNVEV (reference sequence). CDR3 sequence (DNA): TGTGCCAGCAGTTTCCGGGACGGCCTGGGCTACACCTTC. It yields the protein CASSFRDGLGYTF.

This chain joins TRBV14 and TRBJ1-1; D remains ambiguous. CDR1 and CDR2 from the germline V gene are SGHDN and FVKESK. This CDR3 is 15 amino acids long. Between the trimmed V and J ends, which lost 0 bases and 7 bases, there was a span of 15 bases. The CDR3, as DNA: TGTGCCAGCAGCCAAGAACTAGCCGGTTTAGGTGAAGCTTTCTTT. Its protein is CASSQELAGLGEAFF.

V is TRBV28 and J is TRBJ2-1; 7 positions match TRBD1. This CDR3 comprises 16 residues. V trimming: 6 bases; J trimming: 0 bases; junction bases outside the gene matches: 8. Germline-derived CDR1 and CDR2 are MDHEN and SYDVKM. The CDR3 loop is CASSPIQGNSYNEQFF. CDR3 coding DNA: TGTGCCAGCAGCCCGATACAGGGGAACTCCTACAATGAGCAGTTCTTC.